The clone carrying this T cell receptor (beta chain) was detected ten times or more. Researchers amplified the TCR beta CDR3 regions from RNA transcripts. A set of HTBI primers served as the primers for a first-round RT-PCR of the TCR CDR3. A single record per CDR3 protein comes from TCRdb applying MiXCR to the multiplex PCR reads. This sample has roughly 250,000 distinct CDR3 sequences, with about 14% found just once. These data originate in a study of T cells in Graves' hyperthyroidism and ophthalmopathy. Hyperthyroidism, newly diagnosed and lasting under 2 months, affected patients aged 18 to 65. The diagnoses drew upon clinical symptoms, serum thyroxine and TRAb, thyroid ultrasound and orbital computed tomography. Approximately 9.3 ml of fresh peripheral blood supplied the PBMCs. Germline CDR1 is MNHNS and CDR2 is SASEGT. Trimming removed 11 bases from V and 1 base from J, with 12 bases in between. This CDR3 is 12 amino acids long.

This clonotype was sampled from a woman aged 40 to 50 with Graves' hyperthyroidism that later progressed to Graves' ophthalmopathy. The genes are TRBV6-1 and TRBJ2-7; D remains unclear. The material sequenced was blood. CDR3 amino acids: CAAYSFSYEQYF. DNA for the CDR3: TGTGCCGCTTATTCGTTTTCCTACGAGCAGTACTTC.